The clone carrying this T cell receptor beta chain was counted only a few times. The antigen is unknown. The source of the sample is a study of response to subunit inactivated influenza vaccine. Points from the study as a whole: Each seasonal flu vaccination may recruit only limited new T cells, authors suggested.

Via MiXCR, TCRdb re-called the RT-PCR reads, giving one row per CDR3 protein. The sample shows approximately 520,000 distinct CDR3 sequences, about 15% of them seen only once. The TCR comes from a man aged 45 to 75 who received an inactivated influenza vaccine. The source was CD4+ T cells sorted from PBMCs, collected about 24 months after vaccination.

The CDR3 here is CASSQGAAGGNTIYF. DNA of the CDR3: TGTGCCAGCAGCCAAGGGGCGGCCGGTGGAAACACCATATATTTT. The chain couples TRBV4-2 to TRBJ1-3, with D uncertain. The V end was cut by 1 base, the J end by 3 bases, with 10 bases between. This CDR3 comprises 15 residues. Germline-derived CDR1 and CDR2 are LGHNA and YNFKEQ.